What follows is one T cell receptor beta chain and its context. Its antigen is not identified. The source of the sample is a study of Ad26.COV2.S vaccination and SARS-CoV-2 variants. Overall study: In the study, Ad26.COV2.S was injected intramuscularly once, or twice 56 days apart. Findings and caveats of the study: Substantial breadth was reportedly displayed by spike-specific CD8+ and CD4+ T cell responses after vaccination. The study found higher spike-specific TCR breadth in vaccine than placebo recipients.

Some clones are missing from TCRdb's copy, which holds only in-frame ones; the method was immunoSEQ multiplex PCR. The sample records 300,000 to 450,000 clones, around 83% being singletons. The CDR3 covers 12 residues. V was pared by 6 bases and J by 1 base, with 6 bases between. The germline V gene has CDR1 ENHRY and CDR2 SYGVKD. Treatment in this sample: 15 to 20 received Ad26.COV2.S at low or high dose, single or two shots; roughly five received placebo; per-sample allocation not given. Sampling took place 63 days after the first vaccine or placebo injection. The donor was a Boston adult aged 18-55 years.

The receptor was isolated from a person between 18 and 65 years old who received the Ad26.COV2.S COVID-19 vaccine or a placebo. This chain connects TRBV10-3 to TRBJ1-1; D not resolved. The specimen was peripheral blood, collected in a trial of Ad26.COV2.S vaccine versus placebo. Here the CDR3 DNA reads TGTGCCATCAGCGAGGGGAACACTGAAGCTTTCTTT. Translating gives CAISEGNTEAFF.